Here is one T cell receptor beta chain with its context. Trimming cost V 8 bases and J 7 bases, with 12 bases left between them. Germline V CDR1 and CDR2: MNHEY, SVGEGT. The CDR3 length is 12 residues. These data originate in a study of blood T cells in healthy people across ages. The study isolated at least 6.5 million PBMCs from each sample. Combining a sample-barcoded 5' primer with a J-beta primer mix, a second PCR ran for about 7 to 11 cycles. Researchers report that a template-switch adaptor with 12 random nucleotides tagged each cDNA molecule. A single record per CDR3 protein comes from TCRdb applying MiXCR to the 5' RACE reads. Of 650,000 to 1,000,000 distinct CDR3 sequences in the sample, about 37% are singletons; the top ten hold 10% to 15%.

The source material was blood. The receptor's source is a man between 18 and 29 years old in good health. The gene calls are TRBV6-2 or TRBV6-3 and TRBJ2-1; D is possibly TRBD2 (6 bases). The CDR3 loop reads CASALGGNEQFF. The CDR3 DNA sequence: TGTGCCAGCGCCCTTGGAGGGAATGAGCAGTTCTTC.